Listed below are T cell receptor beta chains from one sample, sequenced in a study of T cell changes during pregnancy in multiple sclerosis. Assay: immunoSEQ multiplex PCR; the TCRdb copy retains only in-frame clones and omits some. The table has 65,000 to 90,000 clones, approximately 91% seen once. The sequencing used PBMCs, collected in the first trimester of pregnancy. The source of these receptors is a female donor in good health, serving as a control in a pregnancy study. Some clones in this sample may be carry-over from other donors' samples. CDR3s include the opening cysteine and the closing phenylalanine or tryptophan. The order of the fields is V gene, J gene, clone size, D gene, CDR3 DNA, CDR3 protein. D genes are given only for firm matches. The size of a clone is reported for some rows only, either as once, few or many, or as a class for expanded clones.

>TRBV28|TRBJ1-5|.|.
TGTGCCAGCAGGCGGGGCGATAATCAGCCCCAGCATTTT
CASRRGDNQPQHF
>TRBV9|TRBJ2-1|.|.
TGTGCCAGCAGCGTAGGGTCAGAGGTGACTCTCGGGGAGCAGTTCTTC
CASSVGSEVTLGEQFF
>TRBV19|TRBJ2-1|.|.
TGTGCCAGTAATCCGAGAGGGAGCTCCTACAATGAGCAGTTCTTC
CASNPRGSSYNEQFF
>TRBV5-6|TRBJ2-5|once|.
TGTGCCAGCTTCAGGGTGGTGGGGGAGACCCAGTACTTC
CASFRVVGETQYF
>TRBV28|TRBJ1-5|.|TRBD1
TGTGCCAGCAGCAGGACAGGGAATCAGCCCCAGCATTTT
CASSRTGNQPQHF
>TRBV19|TRBJ1-1|.|.
TGTGCCAGTAGTATGCGAGGCGGCATCCCACTATCGAACACTGAAGCTTTCTTT
CASSMRGGIPLSNTEAFF
>TRBV6-5|TRBJ2-7|.|TRBD1
TGTGCCAGCAGTTGGGGGACAGGGGGCGGCGAGCAGTACTTC
CASSWGTGGGEQYF
>TRBV15|TRBJ2-7|.|TRBD1
TGTGCCACCAGCAGCGGCCGGGACAGGGGGCCTTACGAGCAGTACTTC
CATSSGRDRGPYEQYF
>TRBV30|TRBJ2-2|.|.
TGTGCCTGGAGTCCCTCCGACAGGCTCTACACCGGGGAGCTGTTTTTT
CAWSPSDRLYTGELFF
>TRBV5-6|TRBJ1-1|.|.
TGTGCCAGCAGCTTGGCCTCACGGAGTGAAGCTTTCTTT
CASSLASRSEAFF
>TRBV5-1|TRBJ1-2|.|.
TGCGCCAGCAGCTTGGTTTTCACCGACTACAGCTATGGCTACACCTTC
CASSLVFTDYSYGYTF
>TRBV6-5|TRBJ1-6|.|.
TGTGCCAGCAGTTCCGGACACAACTCCTATAATTCACCCCTCCACTTT
CASSSGHNSYNSPLHF
>TRBV15|TRBJ2-1|.|.
TGTGCCACCAGCAGGGAGGGGGCGCCTTACAATGAGCAGTTCTTC
CATSREGAPYNEQFF
>TRBV7-9|TRBJ1-2|.|TRBD1
TGTGCCAGCAGCCAAGGAGTCGGACAGGGTGTTCCTGGCTACACCTTC
CASSQGVGQGVPGYTF
>TRBV19|TRBJ1-2|.|TRBD1
TGTGCCAGTAGGGGGACAGGGAACGACTATGGCTACACCTTC
CASRGTGNDYGYTF
>TRBV28|TRBJ2-2|.|TRBD2
TGTGCCAGCAGTTTCCTAGCGGGAGGGAACACCGGGGAGCTGTTTTTT
CASSFLAGGNTGELFF
>TRBV29-1|TRBJ1-2|.|.
TGCAGCGTTGAAGTCCAGGGCTACACCTTC
CSVEVQGYTF
>TRBV7-3|TRBJ2-1|.|TRBD2
TGTGCCAGCAGCTTAAGCGCCGGGACTAGCAATGAGCAGTTCTTC
CASSLSAGTSNEQFF
>TRBV30|TRBJ2-1|.|.
TGTGCCTGGGATACAGGGTTTCGCAATGAGCAGTTCTTC
CAWDTGFRNEQFF
>TRBV15|TRBJ2-1|once|.
TGTGCCACCAGCAGTCTGGCTAGCAATGAGCAGTTCTTC
CATSSLASNEQFF
>TRBV4-2|TRBJ1-3|.|.
TGTGCCAGCAGCCAAGAGGGCGCCCGAAACTCTGGAAACACCATATATTTT
CASSQEGARNSGNTIYF
>TRBV18|TRBJ1-1|once|TRBD1
TGTGCCAGCTCACCGGGACAGGCCACTGAAGCTTTCTTT
CASSPGQATEAFF
>TRBV5-6|TRBJ2-7|.|.
TGTGCCAGCAGCCCGACAGGAGGACCCTACGAGCAGTACTTC
CASSPTGGPYEQYF
>TRBV28|TRBJ2-3|.|.
TGTGCCAGCAGTTTCCCTCGAAGGCGGGTAGATACGCAGTATTTT
CASSFPRRRVDTQYF
>TRBV19|TRBJ1-6|.|.
TGTGCCAGTGGTAATAGCGGTGCACCCCTCCACTTT
CASGNSGAPLHF
>TRBV10-3|TRBJ2-7|.|TRBD2
TGTGCCATCAGTGATTTCGGGCTCGCGGGAGGGGTAAGGAACGAGCAGTACTTC
CAISDFGLAGGVRNEQYF
>TRBV28|TRBJ1-2|once|TRBD1
TGTGCCAGCAGTATAACCTTTGGGACAGGCAATGGCTACACCTTC
CASSITFGTGNGYTF
>TRBV28|TRBJ2-3|.|.
TGTGCCAGCAGTTTATGGTCCCAGGCTGACGATACGCAGTATTTT
CASSLWSQADDTQYF
>TRBV6-4|TRBJ2-1|.|.
TGTGCCAGCAGTGAGATCTGGACAGTACTTTACAATGAGCAGTTCTTC
CASSEIWTVLYNEQFF
>TRBV28|TRBJ2-2|.|.
TGTGCCAGCAGTCCATCCCCAGGGGGGAGAAGTATAGGGGAGCTGTTTTTT
CASSPSPGGRSIGELFF
>TRBV7-6|TRBJ1-1|.|.
TGTGCCAGCAGCTTACTCCTCAGGGGCCCACAGAACACTGAAGCTTTCTTT
CASSLLLRGPQNTEAFF
>TRBV28|TRBJ2-5|.|TRBD2
TGTGCCAGCAGTTTATTGGCTAGCGGGGGCTTCAGAGAGACCCAGTACTTC
CASSLLASGGFRETQYF
>TRBV4-1|TRBJ2-7|.|TRBD1
TGCGCCAGCAGCCGGGACAGGGCCCCCGGCGAGCAGTACTTC
CASSRDRAPGEQYF
>TRBV28|TRBJ1-6|.|.
TGTGCCAGCAGTACAGGGTCCCCTTCCAATTCACCCCTCCACTTT
CASSTGSPSNSPLHF
>TRBV27|TRBJ1-2|.|.
TGTGCCAGCAGCATAAGGGGCAACTATGGCTACACCTTC
CASSIRGNYGYTF
>TRBV15|TRBJ1-5|.|.
TGTGCCACCAGCAGGGAGATGTTGGGCAATCAGCCCCAGCATTTT
CATSREMLGNQPQHF
>TRBV7-8|TRBJ2-5|.|.
TGTGCCAGCAGCTTAGTTTGGGGGGGGTTGGGACAGGAAGAGACCCAGTACTTC
CASSLVWGGLGQEETQYF
>TRBV7-2|TRBJ1-1|.|TRBD1
TGTGCCAGCAGCTTAGAGGGACAGCGGGCTTTCTTT
CASSLEGQRAFF
>TRBV28|TRBJ2-1|.|TRBD2
TGTGCCAGCGCCATTACGGGAGGGGGAAAAGACAATGAGCAGTTCTTC
CASAITGGGKDNEQFF
>TRBV28|TRBJ2-2|.|TRBD2
TGTGCCAGCAGCAAGACTAGCGCGAGCGGGGAGCTGTTTTTT
CASSKTSASGELFF
>TRBV28|TRBJ2-1|.|TRBD2
TGTGCCAGCAGTGGAATTAGCGGGAGCTCCTACAATGAGCAGTTCTTC
CASSGISGSSYNEQFF
>TRBV7-2|TRBJ2-5|.|TRBD1
TGTGCCAGCAGCTTAGAGCTGGGGGGAGGCAGGGGGCATGAGACCCAGTACTTC
CASSLELGGGRGHETQYF
>TRBV28|TRBJ2-7|.|TRBD1
TGTGCCAGCAGTCATCAGGGGGCAAAGGACGAGCAGTACTTC
CASSHQGAKDEQYF
>TRBV28|TRBJ2-3|once|TRBD2
TGTGCCAGCAGTGGTACCTCTAGCGGGGCTATCTCCCGTGGGCAGTATTTT
CASSGTSSGAISRGQYF
>TRBV6-5|TRBJ1-2|.|TRBD1
TGTGCCAGCAGAGTCGGACAGGGCACCTATGGCTACACCTTC
CASRVGQGTYGYTF
>TRBV19|TRBJ1-1|.|TRBD1
TGTGCCAGCCAGGACAGGAGAGACACTGAAGCTTTCTTT
CASQDRRDTEAFF
>TRBV2|TRBJ2-5|.|TRBD2
TGTGCCAGCACCCGACTAGCGGGGCAGCAAGAGACCCAGTACTTC
CASTRLAGQQETQYF
>TRBV19|TRBJ1-2|many|.
TGTGCCAGTAGTATTCGCAGGGGACCTGCTGGCTACACCTTC
CASSIRRGPAGYTF
>TRBV7-9|TRBJ1-1|.|.
TGTGCCAGCAGCTTAGTAGGACAGCGCCCTGAAGCTTTCTTT
CASSLVGQRPEAFF
>TRBV14|TRBJ2-3|.|TRBD2
TGTGCCAGCAGTCAAGCTAGCGGGACAGATACGCAGTATTTT
CASSQASGTDTQYF
>TRBV5-5|TRBJ1-6|.|.
TGTGCCAGCAGACGAACCGGGTCCGGAGGAAATAATTCACCCCTCCACTTT
CASRRTGSGGNNSPLHF
>TRBV5-5|TRBJ2-7|.|TRBD1
TGTGCCAGCAACCCAGGGACAGGGTCCTACGAGCAGTACTTC
CASNPGTGSYEQYF
>TRBV5-1|TRBJ2-1|once|TRBD2
TGCGCCAGCAGCTTCGTAGCGGGGGGGTACAATGAGCAGTTCTTC
CASSFVAGGYNEQFF
>TRBV14|TRBJ2-2|.|.
TGTGCCAGCAGCCAAGATCGGGCAACGGGGTGGTCCGGGGAGCTGTTTTTT
CASSQDRATGWSGELFF
>TRBV10-1|TRBJ2-7|.|TRBD2
TGCGCCAGCAGTCCTAGCGGGGGGGGGATCTACGAGCAGTACTTC
CASSPSGGGIYEQYF